The entry below describes one T cell receptor (beta chain). Its antigen is unknown. The sample comes from a study of T-cell memory formation after mild COVID-19. The wider study: There were largely donor-specific TCR clusters.

CDR1 is SGDLS, CDR2 YYNGEE, per germline. After removal of 3 bases from V and 2 bases from J, the junction contained 11 bases not matched to a gene. CDR3 length: 17 residues. TCRdb fed the 5' RACE reads into MiXCR, producing one record per CDR3 protein. The table has 450,000 to 700,000 distinct CDR3 sequences, more than 15% seen once; the top ten hold around 13%. Study results and limitations: Of the contracting clones, CD4+ ones lay mainly in CM and EM, and CD8+ ones in EMRA. Prior to infection, memory already included some responding clones, suggesting cross-reactive memory joined.

The TCR comes from an adult woman who had mild COVID-19 (a few samples of this study predate the infection). Cell type and time point are not known. Material: PBMCs or a T cell subset sorted from them (not recorded which). The chain uses TRBV9 and TRBJ2-3; 8 bases agree with TRBD1. This CDR3 is CASSEDRGGGNTDTQYF. For the CDR3, the DNA is TGTGCCAGCAGCGAAGACAGGGGAGGAGGAAACACAGATACGCAGTATTTT.